This T cell receptor (beta chain) was captured by sequencing in a study of tumor and adjacent non-tumor tissue in lung cancer. No cell sorting was done before RNA was extracted from the tissue. More than 3 cm separated this lung sample from the edge of the tumor. TCRbeta libraries were built with three rounds of nested PCR, modified from ARM-PCR. Using its own MiXCR run on the multiplex PCR reads, TCRdb lists one record per CDR3 protein. The sample holds under 85,000 distinct CDR3 sequences, about 80% seen once. Concerning this clonotype itself: A much more abundant neighbour one base away suggests this may be a read error.

Sequenced input: distant non-tumor lung tissue. This clonotype originated in a man in his 70s with non-small cell lung cancer.

The CDR3 bases are TGTGCCAGCAGTTCCATCGGGGGACTAGCGGGAGTGGTGGTCTTGAATGAGCAGTTCTTC. This gives the protein CASSSIGGLAGVVVLNEQFF. J is TRBJ2-1 and V is TRBV6-2 or TRBV6-3; TRBD2 matches 14 bases. CDR3 size: 20 residues. Germline V gene data show CDR1 as MNHEY and CDR2 as SVGEGT. V shed 4 bases and J 7 bases; nucleotides not matched to a gene: 18.